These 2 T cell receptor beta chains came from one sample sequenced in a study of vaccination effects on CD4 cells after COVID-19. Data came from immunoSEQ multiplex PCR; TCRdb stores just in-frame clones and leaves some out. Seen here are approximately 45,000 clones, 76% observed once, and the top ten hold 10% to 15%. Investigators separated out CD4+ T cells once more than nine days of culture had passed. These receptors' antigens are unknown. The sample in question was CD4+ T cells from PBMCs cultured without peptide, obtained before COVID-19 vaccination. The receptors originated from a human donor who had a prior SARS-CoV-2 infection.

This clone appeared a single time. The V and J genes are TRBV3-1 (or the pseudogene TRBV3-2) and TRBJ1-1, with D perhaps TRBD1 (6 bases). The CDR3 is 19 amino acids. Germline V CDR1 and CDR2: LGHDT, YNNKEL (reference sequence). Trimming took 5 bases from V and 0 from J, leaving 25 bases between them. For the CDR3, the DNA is TGTGCCAGCAGCGCCCTAACGACAGGTACCGGTGCGATGAACACTGAAGCTTTCTTT. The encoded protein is CASSALTTGTGAMNTEAFF.

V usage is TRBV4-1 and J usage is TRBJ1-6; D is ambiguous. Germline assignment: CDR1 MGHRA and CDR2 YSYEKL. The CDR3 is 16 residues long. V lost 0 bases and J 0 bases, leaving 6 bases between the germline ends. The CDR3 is CASSQDSSSYNSPLHF. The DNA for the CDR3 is TGCGCCAGCAGCCAAGACTCAAGCTCCTATAATTCACCCCTCCACTTT.